The 13 T cell receptor beta chains below were found in one sample sequenced in a study of T cell responses to AZD1222 COVID-19 vaccine. Here immunoSEQ multiplex PCR was the method, and the copy in TCRdb shows in-frame clones only, minus some. This sample has approximately 190,000 clones, with roughly 93% found just once. Sequencing was performed on peripheral blood, taken on day 0 of AZD1222 vaccination. The receptors stem from an adult in good health.

V gene TRBV25-1 combines with J gene TRBJ2-2; D is tentatively TRBD1 or TRBD2 (5 bases each). Germline assignment: CDR1 MGHDK and CDR2 SYGVNS. V lost 3 bases and J lost 7, with 12 bases in between. This CDR3 has 14 residues. The CDR3 sequence: CASSERGYVGELFF. The CDR3 nucleotides are TGTGCCAGCAGTGAGAGGGGTTATGTCGGGGAGCTGTTTTTT.

The chain links TRBV6-1 to TRBJ2-1; possible D gene TRBD2, 6 bases. V dropped 2 bases and J dropped 0 bases, with 8 bases sitting between them. Looked up from germline, CDR1 is MNHNS and CDR2 is SASEGT. The CDR3 is 15 amino acids. The CDR3 region is CASSEWRDSYNEQFF. Here the CDR3 DNA reads TGTGCCAGCAGTGAATGGAGGGACTCCTACAATGAGCAGTTCTTC.

The J gene is TRBJ1-6, the V gene TRBV6-5; tentatively, D is TRBD1 (5 bases). V lost 10 bases to trimming and J lost 7 bases, with 14 bases between them. CDR1 MNHEY and CDR2 SVGAGI come from the germline V gene. This CDR3 comprises 13 residues. The CDR3 protein is CATTRDLNSPLHF. The CDR3, as DNA: TGTGCCACCACCAGGGATCTGAATTCACCCCTCCACTTT.

The V call is TRBV3-1 (or the pseudogene TRBV3-2), the J call TRBJ2-1; possible D gene TRBD2, 5 bases. V lost 0 bases and J lost 0, with 6 bases in between. The V gene's germline CDR1 is LGHDT and CDR2 YNNKEL (reference sequence). The CDR3 runs to 15 residues. The CDR3 nucleotides are TGTGCCAGCAGCCAAGAGCGGGCCTCCTACAATGAGCAGTTCTTC. Encoded protein: CASSQERASYNEQFF.

The J gene is TRBJ2-3, the V gene TRBV3-1 (or the pseudogene TRBV3-2), with D possibly being TRBD2 (6 bases). Trimming took 0 bases from V and 1 from J, leaving 8 bases between them. Germline V CDR1 and CDR2: LGHDT, YNNKEL (reference sequence). The CDR3 length is 15 residues. The CDR3 here is CASSQDPGGTDTQYF. CDR3 DNA: TGTGCCAGCAGCCAAGACCCGGGGGGCACAGATACGCAGTATTTT.

The chain is built from TRBV7-2 and TRBJ2-6; tentative D call: TRBD2 (6 bases). The V gene lost 1 base and the J gene lost 0 bases, with 10 bases spanning the gap. The CDR3 is 17 residues long. The germline gives CDR1 SGHTA, CDR2 FQGNSA. CDR3: CASSLVSGGSGANVLTF. CDR3 nucleotide sequence: TGTGCCAGCAGCTTAGTGTCCGGGGGCTCTGGGGCCAACGTCCTGACTTTC.

The V call is TRBV15, the J call TRBJ2-2; D is uncertain. The germline V gene encodes CDR1 LNHNV and CDR2 YYDKDF (reference sequence). The CDR3 has 15 residues. V was cut by 0 bases and J by 4 bases, with 9 bases left in between. The chain's CDR3 is CATSRDRGSTGELFF. CDR3 nucleotide sequence: TGTGCCACCAGCAGAGATCGAGGCAGCACCGGGGAGCTGTTTTTT.

J is TRBJ1-2 and V is TRBV7-9; D is unresolved. This CDR3 spans 16 amino acids. Per the germline V gene, CDR1 is SEHNR and CDR2 is FQNEAQ (reference sequence). The V gene lost 7 bases and the J gene lost 8 bases, with 26 bases spanning the gap. CDR3 in DNA: TGTGCCAGCATCGAGGTCCCAATTGGATTTACGGGAGGCTACACCTTC. Its protein is CASIEVPIGFTGGYTF.

This clone was seen a single time. The J gene is TRBJ1-4, the V gene TRBV5-1, with 8 bases matching TRBD1. V was pared by 4 bases and J by 5 bases, with 10 bases of the junction left unmatched. The germline CDR1 and CDR2 sequences are SGHRS and YFSETQ. The CDR3 contains 16 residues. The CDR3 DNA is TGCGCCAGCAGCCGTGACCCAGGGGGCCAGAATGAAAAACTGTTTTTT. It codes for CASSRDPGGQNEKLFF.

The rearrangement uses TRBV3-1 (or the pseudogene TRBV3-2) and TRBJ2-1; 13 positions match TRBD2. Unmatched junction bases numbered 4, after V lost 3 bases and J lost 8 bases. CDR3 length: 15 residues. Looked up from germline, CDR1 is LGHDT and CDR2 is YNNKEL (reference sequence). The CDR3, as DNA: TGTGCCAGCAGCCACGGGACTAGCGGGATCGATGAGCAGTTCTTC. It is translated as CASSHGTSGIDEQFF.

The gene calls are TRBV4-3 and TRBJ1-2; 8 positions match TRBD1. The V gene end was trimmed by 1 base and the J gene end by 4 bases; junction bases not matched to a gene: 2. The CDR3 consists of 14 residues. Germline V gene sequence: CDR1 LGHNA, CDR2 YSLEER. CDR3 sequence reads: CASSQAQGGYGYTF. CDR3 DNA sequence: TGCGCCAGCAGCCAAGCACAGGGGGGCTATGGCTACACCTTC.

This chain uses TRBV14 with TRBJ2-7, with D tentatively TRBD2 (7 bases). CDR1 SGHDN and CDR2 FVKESK come from the germline V gene. The CDR3 consists of 13 residues. V dropped 1 base and J dropped 11 bases, with 15 bases sitting between them. The DNA of the CDR3 is TGTGCCAGCAGCCAAGCGGGGGGCGGTAGGGAGTACTTC. As protein: CASSQAGGGREYF.

This clone was recorded only once. The J gene is TRBJ1-1, the V gene TRBV3-1 (or the pseudogene TRBV3-2), with 10 bases that match TRBD1. J gave up 11 bases and V 1 base, and 1 base lay outside the gene matches. The length of the CDR3 is 12 residues. Germline CDR1 reads LGHDT; CDR2 reads YNNKEL (reference sequence). The CDR3 coding sequence is TGTGCCAGCAGCCAAGGACAGGGGGCCGCTTTCTTT. Translation: CASSQGQGAAFF.